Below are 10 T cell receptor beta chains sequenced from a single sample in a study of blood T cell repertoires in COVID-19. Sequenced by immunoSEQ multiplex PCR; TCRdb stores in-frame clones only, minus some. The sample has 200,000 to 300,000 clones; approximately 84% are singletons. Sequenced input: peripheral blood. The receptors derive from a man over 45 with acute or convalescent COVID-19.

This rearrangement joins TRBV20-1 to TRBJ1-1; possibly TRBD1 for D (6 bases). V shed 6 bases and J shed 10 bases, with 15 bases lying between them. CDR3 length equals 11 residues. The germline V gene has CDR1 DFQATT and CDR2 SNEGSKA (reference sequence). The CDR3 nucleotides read TGCAGTGCCCGACAGGATAGTGGAGCTTTCTTT. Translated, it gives CSARQDSGAFF.

The CDR3 is CASRNAGGLAGNTIYF. The CDR3 region has the DNA TGTGCCAGCAGAAACGCAGGGGGCCTGGCGGGAAACACCATATATTTT. The chain links TRBV28 to TRBJ1-3; the match to TRBD1 covers 8 bases. Germline CDR1 is MDHEN and CDR2 is SYDVKM. With V trimmed by 6 bases and J by 4 bases, 11 bases remained unmatched. The CDR3 has 16 amino acids.

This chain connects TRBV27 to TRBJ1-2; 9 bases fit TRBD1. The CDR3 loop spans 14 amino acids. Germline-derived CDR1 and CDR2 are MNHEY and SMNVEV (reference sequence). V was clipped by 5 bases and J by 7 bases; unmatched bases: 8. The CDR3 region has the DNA TGTGCCAGCAGTCCCAACAGGGGGCAGGGTGGCTACACCTTC. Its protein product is CASSPNRGQGGYTF.

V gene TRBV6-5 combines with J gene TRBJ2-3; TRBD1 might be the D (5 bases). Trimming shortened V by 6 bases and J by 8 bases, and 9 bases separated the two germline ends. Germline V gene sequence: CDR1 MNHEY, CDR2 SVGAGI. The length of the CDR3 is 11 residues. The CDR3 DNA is TGTGCCAGCAGATACGACAGTACGCAGTATTTT. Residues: CASRYDSTQYF.

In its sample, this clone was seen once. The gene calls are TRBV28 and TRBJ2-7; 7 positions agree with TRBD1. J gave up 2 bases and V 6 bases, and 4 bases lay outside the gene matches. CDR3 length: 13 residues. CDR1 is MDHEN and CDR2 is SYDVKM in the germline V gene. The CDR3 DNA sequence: TGTGCCAGCAGATCACAGGGGCCCTACGAGCAGTACTTC. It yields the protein CASRSQGPYEQYF.

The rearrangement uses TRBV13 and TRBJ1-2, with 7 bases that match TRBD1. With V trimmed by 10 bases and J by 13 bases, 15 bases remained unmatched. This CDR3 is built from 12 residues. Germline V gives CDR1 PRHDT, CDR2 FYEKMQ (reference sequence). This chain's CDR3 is CATRRDSPLITF. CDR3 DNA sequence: TGTGCCACCAGACGGGACAGCCCATTGATCACCTTC.

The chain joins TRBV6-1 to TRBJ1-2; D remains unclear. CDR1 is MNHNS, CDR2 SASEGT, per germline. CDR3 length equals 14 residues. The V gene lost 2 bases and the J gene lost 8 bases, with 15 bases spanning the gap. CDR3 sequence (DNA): TGTGCCAGCAGTGAACTCGGGGTGGCAGCAGGCTACACCTTC. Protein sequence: CASSELGVAAGYTF.

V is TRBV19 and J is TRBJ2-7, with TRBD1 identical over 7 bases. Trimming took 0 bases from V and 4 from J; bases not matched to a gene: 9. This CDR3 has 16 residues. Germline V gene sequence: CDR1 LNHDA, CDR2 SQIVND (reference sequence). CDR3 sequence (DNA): TGTGCCAGTAGTATAGAACAAACAGGGGACCCTTACGAGCAGTACTTC. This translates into CASSIEQTGDPYEQYF. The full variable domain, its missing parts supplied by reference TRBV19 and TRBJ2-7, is DGGITQSPKYLFRKEGQNVTLSCEQNLNHDAMYWYRQDPGQGLRLIYYSQIVNDFQKGDIAEGYSVSREKKESFPLTVTSAQKNPTAFYLCASSIEQTGDPYEQYFGPGTRLTVT.

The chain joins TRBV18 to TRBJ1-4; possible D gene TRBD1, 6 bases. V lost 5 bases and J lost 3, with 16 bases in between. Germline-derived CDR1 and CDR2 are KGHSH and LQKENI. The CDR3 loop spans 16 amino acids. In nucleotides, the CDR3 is TGTGCCAGCTCAACCATTCGGGGGGGGCCTAATGAAAAACTGTTTTTT. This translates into CASSTIRGGPNEKLFF.

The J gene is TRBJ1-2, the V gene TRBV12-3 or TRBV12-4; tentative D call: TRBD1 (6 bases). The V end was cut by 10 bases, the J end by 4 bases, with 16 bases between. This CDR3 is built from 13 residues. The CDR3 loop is CAISDSFFYGYTF. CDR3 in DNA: TGTGCCATTTCGGACAGCTTTTTCTATGGCTACACCTTC.